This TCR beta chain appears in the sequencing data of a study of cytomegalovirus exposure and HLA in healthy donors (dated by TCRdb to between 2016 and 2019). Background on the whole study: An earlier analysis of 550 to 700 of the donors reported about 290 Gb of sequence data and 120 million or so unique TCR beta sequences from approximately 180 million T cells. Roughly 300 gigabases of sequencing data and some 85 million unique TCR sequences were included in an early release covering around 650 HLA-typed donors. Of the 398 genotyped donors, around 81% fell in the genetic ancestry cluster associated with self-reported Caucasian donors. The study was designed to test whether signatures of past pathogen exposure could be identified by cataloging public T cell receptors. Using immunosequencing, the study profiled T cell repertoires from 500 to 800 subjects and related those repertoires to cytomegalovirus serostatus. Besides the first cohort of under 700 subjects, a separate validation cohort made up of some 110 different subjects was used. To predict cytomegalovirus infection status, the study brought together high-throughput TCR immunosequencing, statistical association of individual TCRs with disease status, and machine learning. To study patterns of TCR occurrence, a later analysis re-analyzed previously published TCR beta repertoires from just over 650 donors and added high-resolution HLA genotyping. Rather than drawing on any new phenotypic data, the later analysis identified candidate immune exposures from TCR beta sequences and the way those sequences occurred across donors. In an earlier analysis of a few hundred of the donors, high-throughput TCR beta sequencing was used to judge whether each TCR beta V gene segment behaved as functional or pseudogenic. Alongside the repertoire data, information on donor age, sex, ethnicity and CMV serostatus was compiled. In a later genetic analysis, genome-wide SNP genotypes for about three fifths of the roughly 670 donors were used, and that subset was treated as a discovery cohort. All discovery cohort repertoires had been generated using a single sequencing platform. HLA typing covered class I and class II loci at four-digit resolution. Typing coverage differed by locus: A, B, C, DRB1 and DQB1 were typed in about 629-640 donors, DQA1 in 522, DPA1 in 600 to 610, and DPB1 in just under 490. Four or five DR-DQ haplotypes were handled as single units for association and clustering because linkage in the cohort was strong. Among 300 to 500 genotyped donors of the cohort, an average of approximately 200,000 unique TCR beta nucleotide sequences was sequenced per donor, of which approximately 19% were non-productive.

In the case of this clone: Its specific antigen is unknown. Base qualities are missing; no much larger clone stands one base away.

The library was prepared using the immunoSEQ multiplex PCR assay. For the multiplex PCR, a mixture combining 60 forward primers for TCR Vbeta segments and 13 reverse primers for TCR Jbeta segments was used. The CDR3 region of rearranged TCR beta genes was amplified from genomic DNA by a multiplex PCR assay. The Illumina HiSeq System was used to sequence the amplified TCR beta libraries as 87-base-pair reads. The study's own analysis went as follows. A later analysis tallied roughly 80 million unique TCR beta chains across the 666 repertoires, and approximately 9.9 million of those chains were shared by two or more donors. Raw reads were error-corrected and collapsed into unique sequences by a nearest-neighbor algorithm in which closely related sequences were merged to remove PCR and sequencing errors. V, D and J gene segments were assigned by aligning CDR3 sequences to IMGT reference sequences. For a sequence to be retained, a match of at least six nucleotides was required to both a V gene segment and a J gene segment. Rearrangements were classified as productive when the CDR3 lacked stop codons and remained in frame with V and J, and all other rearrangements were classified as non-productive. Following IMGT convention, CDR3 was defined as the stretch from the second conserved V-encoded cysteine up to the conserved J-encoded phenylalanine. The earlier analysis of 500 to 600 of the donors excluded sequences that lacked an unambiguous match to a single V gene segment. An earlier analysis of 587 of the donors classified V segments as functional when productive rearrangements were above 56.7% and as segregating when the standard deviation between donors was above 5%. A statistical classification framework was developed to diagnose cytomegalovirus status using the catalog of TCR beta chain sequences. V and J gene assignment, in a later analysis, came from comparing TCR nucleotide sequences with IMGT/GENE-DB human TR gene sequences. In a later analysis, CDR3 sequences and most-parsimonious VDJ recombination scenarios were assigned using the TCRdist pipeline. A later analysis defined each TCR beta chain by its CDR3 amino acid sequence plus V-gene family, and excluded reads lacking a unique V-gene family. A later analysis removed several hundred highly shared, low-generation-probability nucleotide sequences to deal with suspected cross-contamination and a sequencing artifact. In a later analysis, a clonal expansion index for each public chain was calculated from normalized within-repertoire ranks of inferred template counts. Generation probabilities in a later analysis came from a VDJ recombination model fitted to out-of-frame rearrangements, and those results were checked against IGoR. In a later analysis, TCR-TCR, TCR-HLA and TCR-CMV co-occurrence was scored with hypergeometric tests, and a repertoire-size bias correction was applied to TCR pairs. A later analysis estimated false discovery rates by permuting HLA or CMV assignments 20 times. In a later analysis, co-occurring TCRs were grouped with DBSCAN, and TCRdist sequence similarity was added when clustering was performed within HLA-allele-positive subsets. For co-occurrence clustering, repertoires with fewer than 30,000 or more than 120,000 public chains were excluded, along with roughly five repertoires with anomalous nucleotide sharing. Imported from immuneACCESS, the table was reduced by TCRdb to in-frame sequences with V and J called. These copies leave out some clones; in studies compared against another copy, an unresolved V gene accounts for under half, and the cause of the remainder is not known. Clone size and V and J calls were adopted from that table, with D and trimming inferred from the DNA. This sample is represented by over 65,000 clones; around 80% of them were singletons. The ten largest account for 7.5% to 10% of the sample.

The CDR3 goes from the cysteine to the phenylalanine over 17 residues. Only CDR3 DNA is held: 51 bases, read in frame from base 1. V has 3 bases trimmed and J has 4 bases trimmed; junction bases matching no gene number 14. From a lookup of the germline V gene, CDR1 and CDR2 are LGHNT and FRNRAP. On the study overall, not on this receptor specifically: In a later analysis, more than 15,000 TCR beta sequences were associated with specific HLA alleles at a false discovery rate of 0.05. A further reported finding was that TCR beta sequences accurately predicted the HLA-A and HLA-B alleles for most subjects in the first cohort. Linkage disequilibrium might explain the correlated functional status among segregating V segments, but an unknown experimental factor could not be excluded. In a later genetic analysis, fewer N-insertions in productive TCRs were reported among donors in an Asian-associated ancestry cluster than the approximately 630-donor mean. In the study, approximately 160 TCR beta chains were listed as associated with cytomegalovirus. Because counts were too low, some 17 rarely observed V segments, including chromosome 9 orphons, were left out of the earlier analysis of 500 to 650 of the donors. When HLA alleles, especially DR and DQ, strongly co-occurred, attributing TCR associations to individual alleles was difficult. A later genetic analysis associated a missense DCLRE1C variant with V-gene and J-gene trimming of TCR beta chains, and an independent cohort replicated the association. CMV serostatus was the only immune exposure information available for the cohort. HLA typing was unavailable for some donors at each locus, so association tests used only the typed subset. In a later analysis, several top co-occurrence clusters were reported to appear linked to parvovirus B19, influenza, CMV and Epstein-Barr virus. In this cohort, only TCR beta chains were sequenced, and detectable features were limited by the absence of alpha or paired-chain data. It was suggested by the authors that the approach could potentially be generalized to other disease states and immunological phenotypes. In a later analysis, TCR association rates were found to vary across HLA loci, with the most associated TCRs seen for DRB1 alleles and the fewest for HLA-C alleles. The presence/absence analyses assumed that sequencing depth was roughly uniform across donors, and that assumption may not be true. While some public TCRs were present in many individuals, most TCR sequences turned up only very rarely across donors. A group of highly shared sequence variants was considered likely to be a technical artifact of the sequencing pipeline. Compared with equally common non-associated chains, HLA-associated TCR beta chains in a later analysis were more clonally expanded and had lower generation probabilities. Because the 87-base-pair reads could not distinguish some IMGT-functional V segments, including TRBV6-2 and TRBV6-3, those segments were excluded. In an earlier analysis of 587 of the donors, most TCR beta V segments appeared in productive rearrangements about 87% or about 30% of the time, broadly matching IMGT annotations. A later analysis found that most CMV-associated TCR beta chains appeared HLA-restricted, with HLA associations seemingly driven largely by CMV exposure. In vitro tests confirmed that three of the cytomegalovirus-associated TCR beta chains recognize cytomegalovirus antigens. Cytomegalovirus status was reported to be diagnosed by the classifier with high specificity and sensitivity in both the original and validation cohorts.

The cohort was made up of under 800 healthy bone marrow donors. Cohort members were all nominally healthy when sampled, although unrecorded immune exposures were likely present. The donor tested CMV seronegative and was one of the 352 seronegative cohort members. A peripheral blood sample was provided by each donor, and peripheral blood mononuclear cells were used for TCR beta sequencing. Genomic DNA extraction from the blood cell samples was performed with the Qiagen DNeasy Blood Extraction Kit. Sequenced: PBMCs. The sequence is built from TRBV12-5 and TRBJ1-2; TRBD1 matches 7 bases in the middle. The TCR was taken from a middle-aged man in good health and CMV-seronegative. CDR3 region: CASGFGTARISSYGYTF. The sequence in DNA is TGTGCTAGTGGTTTTGGGACAGCCAGGATATCTAGCTATGGCTACACCTTC.